Each of the 19 T cell receptor beta chains below was sequenced from the same sample in a study of cytomegalovirus exposure and HLA in healthy donors. The PCR contained 60 Vbeta and 13 Jbeta primers. Method: immunoSEQ multiplex PCR; TCRdb's copy keeps in-frame clones and lacks some. This sample's clone table lists more than 100,000 clones. The specimen sequenced was PBMCs. The receptor set was obtained from a man aged 35-49 years in good health and CMV-seronegative.

The chain employs TRBV19 and TRBJ1-1; 10 bases fit TRBD1. Germline V lookup: CDR1 LNHDA, CDR2 SQIVND (reference sequence). Losses at the gene ends were 6 bases for V and 5 bases for J; bases not matched to a gene: 6. The CDR3 is made up of 14 amino acids. The CDR3 coding sequence is TGTGCCAGTAGCCAGGGACAGGGGAGGACTGAAGCTTTCTTT. This gives the protein CASSQGQGRTEAFF.

This chain uses TRBV9 with TRBJ1-6, with D tentatively TRBD1 (6 bases). The CDR3 loop spans 15 amino acids. Germline V gene sequence: CDR1 SGDLS, CDR2 YYNGEE. Trimming removed 3 bases at V and 8 bases at J, with 15 bases between. DNA of the CDR3: TGTGCCAGCAGCGGGACAACAGGGTTCGATTCACCCCTCCACTTT. Its translation is CASSGTTGFDSPLHF.

The chain uses TRBV7-6 and TRBJ1-2; D is perhaps TRBD1 (6 bases). The CDR3 sequence is 15 residues long. V dropped 1 base and J dropped 2 bases, with 11 bases sitting between them. From germline, CDR1 is SGHVS and CDR2 FNYEAQ. The CDR3 sequence: CASSLESGQNYGYTF. The CDR3 DNA follows: TGTGCCAGCAGCTTAGAGTCTGGACAGAACTATGGCTACACCTTC.

The chain uses TRBV7-9 and TRBJ2-1; 7 nucleotides align to TRBD2. V shed 6 bases, J shed 4 bases, and the junction held 6 bases outside the gene matches. CDR3 size: 14 residues. Germline-derived CDR1 and CDR2 are SEHNR and FQNEAQ (reference sequence). The CDR3 DNA follows: TGTGCCAGCAGGTCGCCGGGAGGTTACAATGAGCAGTTCTTC. This codes for CASRSPGGYNEQFF.

The rearrangement joins TRBV19 to TRBJ1-5; 7 bases fit TRBD1. Looked up from germline, CDR1 is LNHDA and CDR2 is SQIVND (reference sequence). The CDR3 is 13 amino acids. Trimming cost V 4 bases and J 10 bases; bases outside gene matches: 7. CDR3 DNA: TGTGCCAGTAGTAGGGGACAGACACTCCCCCAGCATTTT. This codes for CASSRGQTLPQHF.

The chain is built from TRBV7-2 and TRBJ2-3; tentative D call: TRBD1 (6 bases). Trimming pared 4 bases from V and 2 bases from J, leaving 13 bases between. Germline values: CDR1 SGHTA, CDR2 FQGNSA. The CDR3 length is 15 residues. The chain's CDR3 is CASSSRGQSTDTQYF. CDR3 bases: TGTGCCAGCAGCTCGAGGGGACAATCCACAGATACGCAGTATTTT.

The rearrangement links TRBV11-2 to TRBJ1-2; weak D call: TRBD1 (6 bases). The V gene's germline CDR1 is SGHAT and CDR2 FQNNGV. CDR3 size: 13 residues. V lost 4 bases, J lost 8 bases, and 14 bases lay in between. Here the CDR3 DNA reads TGTGCCAGCAGCTCGCAGGGGAAAAGGGGCTACACCTTC. Its protein product is CASSSQGKRGYTF.

The chain couples TRBV9 to TRBJ1-3; D unclear. V shed 0 bases and J shed 3 bases, with 16 bases lying between them. The CDR3 consists of 17 residues. The V gene's germline CDR1 is SGDLS and CDR2 YYNGEE. CDR3: CASSVADGSKVGNTIYF. The CDR3 DNA follows: TGTGCCAGCAGCGTAGCTGACGGGTCCAAGGTTGGAAACACCATATATTTT.

The chain is built from TRBV27 and TRBJ2-3; weak D call: TRBD1 (6 bases). V was pared by 6 bases and J by 2 bases, with 15 bases between. Germline CDR1 and CDR2: MNHEY and SMNVEV (reference sequence). This CDR3 is 15 amino acids long. CDR3 coding DNA: TGTGCCAGCAGCTTGCTTGGGGGCTACACAGATACGCAGTATTTT. This codes for CASSLLGGYTDTQYF.

The chain uses TRBV4-3 and TRBJ2-5; 11 bases line up with TRBD2. The J call could be wrong; TRBJ2-7 is a better fit for the DNA end. CDR1 and CDR2 (germline): LGHNA, YSLEER. The CDR3 loop spans 15 amino acids. CDR3 in amino acids: CASSQIAGGPVEQYF. The DNA for the CDR3 is TGCGCCAGCAGCCAAATAGCGGGAGGGCCGGTCGAGCAGTACTTC.

The chain employs TRBV7-9 and TRBJ1-3, with TRBD1 matching 8 bases. Germline V gives CDR1 SEHNR, CDR2 FQNEAQ (reference sequence). The CDR3 is 16 residues long. The ends lost 5 bases at V and 0 bases at J; junction bases unmatched: 6. This chain's CDR3 is CASSRDGQGSGNTIYF. Here the CDR3 DNA reads TGTGCCAGCAGCCGGGACGGACAGGGCTCTGGAAACACCATATATTTT.

The chain has TRBV2 and TRBJ1-1, with D unresolved. Germline CDR1 SNHLY, CDR2 FYNNEI. The length of the CDR3 is 16 residues. Trimming removed 6 bases from V and 1 base from J, with 18 bases in between. CDR3 in DNA: TGTGCCAGCAGCGACGGGGTTCTGACTGCGAACACTGAAGCTTTCTTT. Amino acid sequence: CASSDGVLTANTEAFF.

The V call is TRBV7-9, the J call TRBJ1-6; maybe TRBD1 (5 bases). This CDR3 contains 14 residues. Trimming stripped 1 base from V and 7 bases from J, with 8 bases between. Germline V CDR1 and CDR2: SEHNR, FQNEAQ (reference sequence). The chain's CDR3 is CASSLVQGNSPLHF. DNA of the CDR3: TGTGCCAGCAGCTTAGTGCAGGGAAATTCACCCCTCCACTTT.

V is TRBV29-1 and J is TRBJ1-1; D remains ambiguous. V was cut by 3 bases and J by 7 bases, with 3 bases left in between. Germline lookup yields CDR1 SQVTM and CDR2 ANQGSEA. The CDR3 is made up of 9 amino acids. The CDR3 DNA reads as TGCAGCGTTGACAGTGAAGCTTTCTTT. Amino acids: CSVDSEAFF. The complete variable domain, with remaining parts taken from reference TRBV29-1 and TRBJ1-1, reads SAVISQKPSRDICQRGTSLTIQCQVDSQVTMMFWYRQQPGQSLTLIATANQGSEATYESGFVIDKFPISRPNLTFSTLTVSNMSPEDSSIYLCSVDSEAFFGQGTRLTVV.

This chain connects TRBV5-4 to TRBJ2-2, with 16 bases matching TRBD2. The CDR3 covers 17 residues. Germline V gene data show CDR1 as SGHNT and CDR2 as YYREEE (reference sequence). The junction had 7 bases not matched to a gene; V was cut back by 3 bases and J by 8 bases. CDR3 sequence: CASSSGLAGGPDGELFF. CDR3 bases: TGTGCCAGCAGCTCGGGACTAGCGGGAGGGCCTGATGGGGAGCTGTTTTTT. The full variable domain, rest sourced from reference TRBV5-4 and TRBJ2-2, is ETGVTQSPTHLIKTRGQQVTLRCSSQSGHNTVSWYQQALGQGPQFIFQYYREEENGRGNFPPRFSGLQFPNYSSELNVNALELDDSALYLCASSSGLAGGPDGELFFGEGSRLTVL.

J is TRBJ1-5 and V is TRBV7-9; no clear D. V lost 3 bases and J 1 base, leaving 10 bases between the germline ends. This CDR3 has 15 amino acids. CDR1 SEHNR and CDR2 FQNEAQ come from the germline V gene (reference sequence). CDR3 sequence: CASSFGPGSNQPQHF. CDR3 nucleotide sequence: TGTGCCAGCAGCTTTGGTCCAGGCAGCAATCAGCCCCAGCATTTT.

The chain uses TRBV6-1 and TRBJ1-4, with TRBD1 identical over 7 bases. Germline loops: CDR1 MNHNS, CDR2 SASEGT. V was clipped by 4 bases and J by 6 bases; unmatched bases: 11. The CDR3 is 16 amino acids. CDR3 region: CASSGLRDRLYEKLFF. The CDR3, as DNA: TGTGCCAGCAGTGGCCTCCGGGACAGACTCTATGAAAAACTGTTTTTT.

This sequence joins TRBV30 and TRBJ2-7; D is unclear. The CDR3 spans 13 residues. V lost 0 bases, J lost 0 bases, and 6 bases lay in between. The germline V gene has CDR1 GTSNPN and CDR2 SVGIG (reference sequence). The DNA of the CDR3 is TGTGCCTGGAGTGTACAGAGCTCCTACGAGCAGTACTTC. This translates into CAWSVQSSYEQYF.

The chain's CDR3 is CAWTHRRDRSTGYTF. The DNA for the CDR3 is TGTGCCTGGACACACCGAAGGGACAGGTCGACCGGCTACACCTTC. The V call is TRBV30, the J call TRBJ1-2; TRBD1 aligns across 8 bases. J gave up 8 bases and V 4 bases, and 15 bases lay outside the gene matches. The CDR3 length is 15 residues. Per the germline V gene, CDR1 is GTSNPN and CDR2 is SVGIG (reference sequence).